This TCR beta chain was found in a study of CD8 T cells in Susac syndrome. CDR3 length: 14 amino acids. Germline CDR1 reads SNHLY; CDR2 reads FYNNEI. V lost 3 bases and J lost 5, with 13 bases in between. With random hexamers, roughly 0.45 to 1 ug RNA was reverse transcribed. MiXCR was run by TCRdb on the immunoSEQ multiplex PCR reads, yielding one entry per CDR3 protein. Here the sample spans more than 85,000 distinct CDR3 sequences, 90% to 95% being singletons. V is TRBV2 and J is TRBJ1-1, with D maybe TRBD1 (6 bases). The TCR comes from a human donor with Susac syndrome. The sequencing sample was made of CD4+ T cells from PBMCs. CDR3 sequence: CASSDTGGKTEAFF. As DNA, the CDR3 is TGTGCCAGCAGTGACACCGGGGGCAAAACTGAAGCTTTCTTT.